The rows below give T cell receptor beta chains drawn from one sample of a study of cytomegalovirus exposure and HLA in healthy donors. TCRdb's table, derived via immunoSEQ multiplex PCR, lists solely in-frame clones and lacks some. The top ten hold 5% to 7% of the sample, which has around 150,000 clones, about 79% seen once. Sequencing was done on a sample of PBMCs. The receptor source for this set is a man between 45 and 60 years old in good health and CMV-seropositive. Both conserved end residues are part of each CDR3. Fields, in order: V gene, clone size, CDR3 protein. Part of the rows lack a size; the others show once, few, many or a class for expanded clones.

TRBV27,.,CASSPSGFYEQYF
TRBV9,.,CASSLDGGGMIDTQYF
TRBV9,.,CASSPPPGVDEQFF
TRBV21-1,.,CASNVRQSNQPQHF
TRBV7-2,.,CASSFGPDTNQPQHF
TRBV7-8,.,CASSSYRGGTYEQYF
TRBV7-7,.,CASSLSAGVETQYF
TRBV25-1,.,CASSGTGLATEAFF
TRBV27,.,CASTPTRAGGSDTQYF
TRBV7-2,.,CASSLGSNRGYNEQFF
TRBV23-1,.,CASRNSSSGLAGVYNEQFF
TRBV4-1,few,CASSQVVSRNQPQHF
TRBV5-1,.,CASSLQASGGAHTGELFF
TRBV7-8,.,CASSLTGGQPQHF
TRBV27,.,CASGSLGTGREKLFF
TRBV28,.,CASSPAGQYEQYF
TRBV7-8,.,CASSSTSGAYNEQFF
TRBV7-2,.,CASRTDGTSGTDTQYF
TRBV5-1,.,CASSLGTVLHEQFF
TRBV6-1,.,CGTGGAYGYTF
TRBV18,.,CASSGENQPQHF
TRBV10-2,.,CASSADTQYF
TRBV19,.,CASSIGSGRAFTYNEQFF
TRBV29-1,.,CSGEGGDTGELFF
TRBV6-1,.,CASTKGLNTQYF
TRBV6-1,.,CASSGDRVNYGYTF
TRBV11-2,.,CASSLGVAGGQTEQYF
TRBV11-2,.,CASSLDSGTGFNEQFF
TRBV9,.,CASSVGHRYQETQYF
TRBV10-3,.,CAISEVGGLGTQYF
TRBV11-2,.,CASSFGGPRSTDTQYF
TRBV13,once,CASSLRGADNEQFF
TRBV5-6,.,CASSFRDGLSGNTIYF
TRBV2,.,CASSENTGEETQYF